The clone carrying this T cell receptor beta chain was seen repeatedly, ten times or more. These data belong to a study of T-cell reconstitution after alpha-beta-depleted transplantation in children. The V gene's germline CDR1 is MDHEN and CDR2 SYDVKM. This CDR3 contains 16 residues. Unmatched junction bases numbered 7, after V lost 2 bases and J lost 3 bases. Using unique molecular identifiers, the investigators prepared the TCRbeta library. TCRdb passed the PCR reads through MiXCR, listing each CDR3 protein once. The sample shows about 90,000 distinct CDR3 sequences, roughly 8% of them seen only once.

This sequence originates from a human donor who donated a stem cell graft to a child with congenital amegakaryocytic thrombocytopenia. The V call is TRBV28, the J call TRBJ2-3; 8 bases are a match to TRBD2. The sequencing here drew on PBMCs from the stem cell graft donor, taken from the stem cell graft. The DNA for the CDR3 is TGTGCCAGCAGTTTAGTATCGGCTAGCGGGACAGATACGCAGTATTTT. Amino acids: CASSLVSASGTDTQYF. Variable domain in full (rest from reference TRBV28 and TRBJ2-3): DVKVTQSSRYLVKRTGEKVFLECVQDMDHENMFWYRQDPGLGLRLIYFSYDVKMKEKGDIPEGYSVSREKKERFSLILESASTNQTSMYLCASSLVSASGTDTQYFGPGTRLTVL.